The rows below give T cell receptor beta chains drawn from one sample of a study of blood T cell repertoires in COVID-19. Generated by immunoSEQ multiplex PCR, the TCRdb table keeps only in-frame clones and is missing some. The table records 190,000 or so clones, roughly 80% of them present only once. What was sequenced was peripheral blood. The receptors come from a man aged 60-69 years with COVID-19, enrolled during active disease. The CDR3 runs from the conserved cysteine through the conserved F or W. A D gene is named only where the DNA matches it firmly.

CDR3aa: CASSQVDRYAEQYF; d_gene: TRBD1; v_gene: TRBV14
CDR3aa: CASSQEGSDREGGYTF; d_gene: TRBD1; v_gene: TRBV4-1
CDR3aa: CSAGDRFEAFF; d_gene: TRBD1; v_gene: TRBV20-1
CDR3aa: CASSVSTGGKEKLFF; d_gene: TRBD1; v_gene: TRBV9
CDR3aa: CASRGEGLTDTQYF; d_gene: -; v_gene: TRBV10-1
CDR3aa: CAISEKVGAKNIQYF; d_gene: -; v_gene: TRBV10-3
CDR3aa: CASSADRRSPLHF; d_gene: -; v_gene: TRBV2
CDR3aa: CASSSIPHGVKQFF; d_gene: -; v_gene: TRBV7-9
CDR3aa: CASSAGTTGTGELFF; d_gene: TRBD2; v_gene: TRBV5-1
CDR3aa: CASSLTQGNNEQFF; d_gene: -; v_gene: TRBV7-9
CDR3aa: CASSYSGYEQFF; d_gene: -; v_gene: TRBV6-2/TRBV6-3
CDR3aa: CASSSEGALRETQYF; d_gene: TRBD1; v_gene: TRBV27
CDR3aa: CASSLDSYSNQPQHF; d_gene: -; v_gene: TRBV5-1
CDR3aa: CASSAHRGSYTF; d_gene: TRBD1; v_gene: TRBV7-2
CDR3aa: CASKGQLDEKLFF; d_gene: -; v_gene: TRBV27
CDR3aa: CASSAQGGNTEAFF; d_gene: TRBD1; v_gene: TRBV19
CDR3aa: CASSLAGVNTEAFF; d_gene: -; v_gene: TRBV28
CDR3aa: CASSQGNDPTRGAQHF; d_gene: -; v_gene: TRBV4-2
CDR3aa: CASSYRRGQPQHF; d_gene: -; v_gene: TRBV4-3
CDR3aa: CASSAGGLGNTIYF; d_gene: -; v_gene: TRBV5-1
CDR3aa: CAWSGISGGGNQPQHF; d_gene: -; v_gene: TRBV30
CDR3aa: CASSLGSGREKLFF; d_gene: -; v_gene: TRBV13
CDR3aa: CASTQGASNQPQHF; d_gene: TRBD1; v_gene: TRBV19
CDR3aa: CAIRSTLDRGGTEAFF; d_gene: TRBD1; v_gene: TRBV10-3
CDR3aa: CASSPGTGNYGYTF; d_gene: TRBD1; v_gene: TRBV6-5
CDR3aa: CASSYSHPTNEKLFF; d_gene: -; v_gene: TRBV6-5
CDR3aa: CASSLDGFGEQFF; d_gene: -; v_gene: TRBV5-1
CDR3aa: CASRMGQAANTGELFF; d_gene: TRBD1; v_gene: TRBV2
CDR3aa: CASSYGRLAGDRETQYF; d_gene: TRBD2; v_gene: TRBV6-2/TRBV6-3
CDR3aa: CASSSENRDNEQFF; d_gene: -; v_gene: TRBV11-3
CDR3aa: CASTRGAGNTIYF; d_gene: -; v_gene: TRBV12-3/TRBV12-4
CDR3aa: CASSLRNEKLFF; d_gene: -; v_gene: TRBV27
CDR3aa: CASTLDSSYGYTF; d_gene: -; v_gene: TRBV5-4
CDR3aa: CASSSSTPTGVNTEAFF; d_gene: -; v_gene: TRBV7-8
CDR3aa: CASSEDLQAQLHF; d_gene: -; v_gene: TRBV9
CDR3aa: CASSPGQGIYGNTIYF; d_gene: TRBD1; v_gene: TRBV5-1
CDR3aa: CSVGDSRYTEAFF; d_gene: TRBD1; v_gene: TRBV29-1
CDR3aa: CASSFRGQETQYF; d_gene: -; v_gene: TRBV12-3/TRBV12-4
CDR3aa: CASAANYGYTF; d_gene: -; v_gene: TRBV6-4
CDR3aa: CASSPQRQSQETQYF; d_gene: -; v_gene: TRBV9
CDR3aa: CASSPRQGREKLFF; d_gene: TRBD1; v_gene: TRBV6-5
CDR3aa: CASSTNRGAAPLHF; d_gene: TRBD1; v_gene: TRBV27
CDR3aa: CAWSLQGNTEAFF; d_gene: -; v_gene: TRBV30
CDR3aa: CASSPTGGSGNTIYF; d_gene: TRBD1; v_gene: TRBV7-9
CDR3aa: CASSQSDSTEAFF; d_gene: -; v_gene: TRBV3-1/TRBV3-2
CDR3aa: CASSPPSPTKNQPQHF; d_gene: -; v_gene: TRBV18
CDR3aa: CAISRQGINTEAFF; d_gene: TRBD1; v_gene: TRBV10-3
CDR3aa: CASSPNLGYQPQHF; d_gene: -; v_gene: TRBV19
CDR3aa: CASSSTYRLAGAYEQYF; d_gene: TRBD2; v_gene: TRBV27
CDR3aa: CASSRTGYSNQPQHF; d_gene: TRBD1; v_gene: TRBV27
CDR3aa: CACSTGTGGTEAFF; d_gene: TRBD1; v_gene: TRBV30
CDR3aa: CASSDLSRDYGYTF; d_gene: -; v_gene: TRBV2
CDR3aa: CASRPGQAGTEAFF; d_gene: TRBD1; v_gene: TRBV19
CDR3aa: CSASLQGAFETQYF; d_gene: TRBD1; v_gene: TRBV20-1